These T cell receptor beta chains were read from a single sample in a study of T cell responses to AZD1222 COVID-19 vaccine. Measured with immunoSEQ multiplex PCR; TCRdb has only the in-frame clones, and not every one. This table holds some 150,000 clones, around 91% found once. This material consisted of peripheral blood, taken on day 0 of AZD1222 vaccination. Receptors originate from an adult in good health. The CDR3 runs from the conserved cysteine through the conserved F or W. Fields, in order: D gene, clone size, J gene, V gene, CDR3 protein, CDR3 DNA. The D gene is left open where the match is weak. Where a row states a size, it is once, few, many or the class of an expanded clone; other rows omit it.

-,-,TRBJ1-3,TRBV4-1,CASSQGGAGNTIYF,TGCGCCAGCAGCCAAGGGGGTGCTGGAAACACCATATATTTT
TRBD1,-,TRBJ1-2,TRBV7-2,CASSLTLTGDYNYGYTF,TGTGCCAGCAGCTTAACTCTTACAGGGGACTATAACTATGGCTACACCTTC
-,-,TRBJ2-5,TRBV5-1,CASSLEETQYF,TGCGCCAGCAGCTTAGAAGAGACCCAGTACTTC
-,few,TRBJ2-2,TRBV3-1/TRBV3-2,CASRLNDVGSAGELFF,TGTGCCAGCAGACTAAACGACGTAGGGTCGGCCGGGGAGCTGTTTTTT
-,-,TRBJ2-1,TRBV5-1,CASRPGVSYNEQFF,TGCGCCAGCAGGCCGGGGGTATCCTACAATGAGCAGTTCTTC
TRBD1,-,TRBJ1-2,TRBV9,CASSVFTGTGNNYGYTF,TGTGCCAGCAGCGTTTTTACCGGGACAGGGAATAACTATGGCTACACCTTC
TRBD2,-,TRBJ2-1,TRBV28,CATRGLAMRNEQFF,TGTGCCACCCGCGGACTAGCAATGAGGAATGAGCAGTTCTTC
TRBD2,-,TRBJ2-1,TRBV11-2,CASNGRRTSGSTYNEQFF,TGTGCCAGCAACGGACGACGGACTAGCGGGAGTACCTACAATGAGCAGTTCTTC
-,-,TRBJ1-3,TRBV28,CASSPTGPFSGNTIYF,TGTGCCAGCAGTCCCACTGGACCTTTTTCCGGAAACACCATATATTTT
-,-,TRBJ1-5,TRBV6-2/TRBV6-3,CASSYGGSGQPQHF,TGTGCCAGCAGTTATGGGGGTTCGGGACAGCCCCAGCATTTT
-,-,TRBJ2-1,TRBV4-3,CASSQAYNEQFF,TGCGCCAGCAGCCAAGCTTACAATGAGCAGTTCTTC
TRBD2,-,TRBJ2-1,TRBV11-3,CASSAASGNSYNEQFF,TGTGCCAGCAGCGCAGCTAGCGGAAACTCCTACAATGAGCAGTTCTTC
-,-,TRBJ2-1,TRBV5-4,CASTRESSYNEQFF,TGTGCCAGCACCCGGGAGAGCTCCTACAATGAGCAGTTCTTC
-,-,TRBJ2-7,TRBV2,CASRELTGLQQYF,TGTGCCAGCAGGGAATTAACAGGGCTCCAGCAGTACTTC
-,-,TRBJ1-2,TRBV5-6,CASSTGPYYGYTF,TGTGCCAGCAGCACAGGACCGTACTATGGCTACACCTTC
-,few,TRBJ1-1,TRBV2,CASSPRVNTEAFF,TGTGCCAGCAGTCCGAGGGTGAACACTGAAGCTTTCTTT
TRBD2,few,TRBJ2-2,TRBV5-8,CASSSTSGRYYTGELFF,TGTGCCAGCAGCTCGACTAGCGGGAGGTACTACACCGGGGAGCTGTTTTTT
-,-,TRBJ2-7,TRBV23-1,CASSQSILSHEQYF,TGCGCCAGCAGTCAATCGATACTCTCCCACGAGCAGTACTTC
-,once,TRBJ2-2,TRBV3-1/TRBV3-2,CASSQVVSTGELFF,TGTGCCAGCAGCCAAGTAGTGAGCACCGGGGAGCTGTTTTTT
TRBD1,once,TRBJ1-3,TRBV4-1,CASSNPTGSGNTIYF,TGCGCCAGCAGCAACCCGACAGGGTCAGGAAACACCATATATTTT
-,-,TRBJ1-1,TRBV18,CASSPQGAFWNTEAFF,TGTGCCAGCTCACCACAGGGCGCGTTTTGGAACACTGAAGCTTTCTTT
-,-,TRBJ1-2,TRBV4-1,CASSLQGGGAWGYTF,TGCGCCAGCAGCCTCCAGGGCGGGGGCGCCTGGGGCTACACCTTC
-,-,TRBJ2-1,TRBV29-1,CSVDGKGVTRVPNEQFF,TGCAGCGTTGATGGCAAGGGGGTGACTAGAGTACCTAATGAGCAGTTCTTC
-,-,TRBJ1-5,TRBV7-2,CASSWGGRDQPQHF,TGTGCCAGCAGCTGGGGAGGGCGCGATCAGCCCCAGCATTTT
-,-,TRBJ1-1,TRBV11-2,CASSLAGVGAGAFF,TGTGCCAGCAGCTTAGCGGGGGTGGGAGCGGGAGCTTTCTTT